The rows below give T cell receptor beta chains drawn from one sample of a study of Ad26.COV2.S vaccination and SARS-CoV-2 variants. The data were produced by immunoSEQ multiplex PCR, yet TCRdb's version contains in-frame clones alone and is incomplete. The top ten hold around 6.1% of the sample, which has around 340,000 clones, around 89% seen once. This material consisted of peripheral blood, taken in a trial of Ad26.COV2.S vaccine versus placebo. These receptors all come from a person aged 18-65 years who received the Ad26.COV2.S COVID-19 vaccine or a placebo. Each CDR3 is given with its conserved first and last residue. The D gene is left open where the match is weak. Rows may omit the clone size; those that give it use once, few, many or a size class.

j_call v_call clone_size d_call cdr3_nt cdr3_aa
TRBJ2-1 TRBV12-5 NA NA TGTGCTAGTGGTTTGCCTCAAAACTACAATGAGCAGTTCTTC CASGLPQNYNEQFF
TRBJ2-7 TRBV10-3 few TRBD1 TGTGCCATCACCCCGGGTCGGGACAGGGGAACGGAGCAGTACTTC CAITPGRDRGTEQYF
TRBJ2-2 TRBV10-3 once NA TGTGCCATCACAAGCACCGGGGAGCTGTTTTTT CAITSTGELFF
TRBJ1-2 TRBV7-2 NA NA TGTGCCAGCAGCCCTACGGCGTTAGCTAACTATGGCTACACCTTC CASSPTALANYGYTF
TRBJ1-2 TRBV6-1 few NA TGTGCCAGCAGTGAAAGTGGGTATGGCTACACCTTC CASSESGYGYTF
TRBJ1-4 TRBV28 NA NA TGTGCCAGCAGTGGTAATGAAAAACTGTTTTTT CASSGNEKLFF
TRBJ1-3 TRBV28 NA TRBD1 TGTGCCAGCAGGGACGAAGGGGGCTCGGGCTCTGGAAACACCATATATTTT CASRDEGGSGSGNTIYF
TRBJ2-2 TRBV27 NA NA TGTGCCAGCAGTTACAGCGGGCTGCCCCCCGGGGAGCTGTTTTTT CASSYSGLPPGELFF
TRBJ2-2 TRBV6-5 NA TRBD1 TGTGCCAGCAGGCAGGGGGCAACCACCGGGGAGCTGTTTTTT CASRQGATTGELFF
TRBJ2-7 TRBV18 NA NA TGTGCCAGCTCACCACCAACGGGCTACGAGCAGTACTTC CASSPPTGYEQYF
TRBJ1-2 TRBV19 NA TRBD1 TGTGCCAGTAGTACCCGGACAGGGGGCGAGTATGGCTACACCTTC CASSTRTGGEYGYTF
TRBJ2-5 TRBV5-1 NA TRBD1 TGCGCCAGCAGCTTGGATACAGGGGCGCGTTGGGGAGAGACCCAGTACTTC CASSLDTGARWGETQYF
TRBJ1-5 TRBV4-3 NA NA TGCGCCAGCAGCCAAGACAGGGGAATTGAGCCCCAGCATTTT CASSQDRGIEPQHF
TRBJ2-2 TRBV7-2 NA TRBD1 TGTGCCAGCAGTGTTCACAGGGGGAAAACCGGGGAGCTGTTTTTT CASSVHRGKTGELFF
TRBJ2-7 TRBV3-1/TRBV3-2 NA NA TGTGCCAGCAGCCAAGATTATGCGGACGAGCAGTACTTC CASSQDYADEQYF
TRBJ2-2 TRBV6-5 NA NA TGTGCCAGCAGTTATTGGGGGTCCGCCCGGGAGCTGTTTTTT CASSYWGSARELFF
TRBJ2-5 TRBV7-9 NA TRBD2 TGTGCCAGCCGGGGGGAAGAGACCCAGTACTTC CASRGEETQYF
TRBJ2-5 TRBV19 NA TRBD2 TGTGCCAGTAGACCGCTAGCGGGGGGGCAAGAGACCCAGTACTTC CASRPLAGGQETQYF
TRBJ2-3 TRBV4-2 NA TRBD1 TGTGCCAGCAGCCAAGATGGAGTGACAGGGGCCACTCATTTTTTCACCACAGATACGCAGTATTTT CASSQDGVTGATHFFTTDTQYF
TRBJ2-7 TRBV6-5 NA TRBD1 TGTGCCAGCAGTCTTGGGACAGGGTCGGGCGAGCAGTACTTC CASSLGTGSGEQYF
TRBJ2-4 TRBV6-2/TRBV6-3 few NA TGTGCCAGCAGTTACGAGGCGGTTGGTCGGAACATTCAGTACTTC CASSYEAVGRNIQYF
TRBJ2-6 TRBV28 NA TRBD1 TGTGCCAGCAGTTTGGGACAGGTCTCTGGGGCCAACGTCCTGACTTTC CASSLGQVSGANVLTF
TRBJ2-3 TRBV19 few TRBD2 TGTGCCAGTAGTGAAGGACTAGCGGCTAGCACAGATACGCAGTATTTT CASSEGLAASTDTQYF
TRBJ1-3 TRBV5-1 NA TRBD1 TGCGCCAGCAGCATGGGGGCAGGGGGCTTACCTGGAAACACCATATATTTT CASSMGAGGLPGNTIYF
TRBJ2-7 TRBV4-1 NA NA TGCGCCAGCAGCCAAGTCCCAGGGTCGGCGGGAGAGCAGTACTTC CASSQVPGSAGEQYF
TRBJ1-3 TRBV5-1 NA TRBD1 TGCGCCAGCAGCTTGGGCCGGACAGGGGACACTGGAAACACCATATATTTT CASSLGRTGDTGNTIYF
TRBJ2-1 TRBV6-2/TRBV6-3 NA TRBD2 TGTGCCAGCAGTTACCCTGGGATAGCGGGGTACAATGAGCAGTTCTTC CASSYPGIAGYNEQFF
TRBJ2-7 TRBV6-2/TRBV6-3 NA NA TGTGCCAGCAGTTACTCTGCCTCCTACGAGCAGTACTTC CASSYSASYEQYF
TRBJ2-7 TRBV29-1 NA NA TGCAGCGTTGTAAGGGGGGCCGGGTCCTACGAGCAGTACTTC CSVVRGAGSYEQYF
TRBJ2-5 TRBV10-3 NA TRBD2 TGTGCCATCAGTGAGGGACTAGCGGGGGCAGAGACCCAGTACTTC CAISEGLAGAETQYF
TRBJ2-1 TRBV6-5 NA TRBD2 TGTGCCAGCAGTCAAAGCGGGAGACTTGGCGATGAGCAGTTCTTC CASSQSGRLGDEQFF
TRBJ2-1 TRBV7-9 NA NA TGTGCCAGCAGCCCGAGGGGATCGAACGTCTACAATGAGCAGTTCTTC CASSPRGSNVYNEQFF
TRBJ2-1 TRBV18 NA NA TGTGCCAGCTCACCACTTCTTTTACCTGTTTACAATGAGCAGTTCTTC CASSPLLLPVYNEQFF
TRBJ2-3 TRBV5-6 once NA TGTGCCAGCAGCTTGGCGGCAGATACGCAGTATTTT CASSLAADTQYF